This is a list of T cell receptor beta chains from one sample in a study of T cell repertoires in cytomegalovirus infection. Each CDR3 protein gets one entry after TCRdb re-called the reads with MiXCR. The sample contains about 140,000 distinct CDR3 sequences, roughly 6.5% of which appear only once. The sample taken for sequencing was PBMCs. The receptors originated from a human donor in good health (CMV status not recorded). Some clones in this sample may be carry-over from other donors' samples. Each CDR3 is given with its conserved first and last residue. D genes are given only for firm matches. Part of the rows lack a size; the others show once, few, many or a class for expanded clones.

>many|TRBV28|TRBD1|TRBJ2-3
CASKPPGQGSPDTQYF
TGTGCCAGCAAACCCCCGGGACAGGGAAGCCCAGATACGCAGTATTTT
>few|TRBV7-6|-|TRBJ1-4
CASSLDRFNEKLFF
TGTGCCAGCAGCCTCGACAGGTTCAATGAAAAACTGTTTTTT
>many|TRBV7-3|-|TRBJ1-6
CASSISGRAYNSPLHF
TGTGCCAGCAGTATCTCGGGACGTGCTTATAATTCACCCCTCCACTTT
>-|TRBV20-1|TRBD1|TRBJ1-1
CSARPRQGLNTEAFF
TGCAGTGCTAGACCTCGACAGGGTCTGAACACTGAAGCTTTCTTT
>few|TRBV29-1|-|TRBJ1-3
CSVVPYAGNTIYF
TGCAGCGTTGTGCCGTATGCTGGAAACACCATATATTTT
>many|TRBV30|TRBD2|TRBJ2-1
CAWSAGTIYEQFF
TGTGCCTGGAGCGCAGGGACTATCTATGAGCAGTTCTTC
>many|TRBV11-2|-|TRBJ2-3
CASSPLGGSTDTQYF
TGTGCCAGCAGCCCGCTAGGAGGAAGCACAGATACGCAGTATTTT
>many|TRBV28|-|TRBJ1-3
CASYGGNSGNTIYF
TGTGCCTCATACGGGGGCAATTCTGGAAACACCATATATTTT
>many|TRBV5-4|TRBD1|TRBJ1-2
CASSLAGTGVDYGYTF
TGTGCCAGCAGCTTGGCCGGGACAGGGGTAGACTATGGCTACACCTTC
>few|TRBV5-1|-|TRBJ2-7
CASSPTIQRGGPYEQYF
TGCGCCAGCAGCCCGACCATACAGAGAGGAGGACCCTACGAGCAGTACTTC
>many|TRBV5-5|TRBD2|TRBJ2-1
CASSLGLAGGFYEQFF
TGTGCCAGCAGCTTGGGGCTAGCGGGGGGGTTCTATGAGCAGTTCTTC
>few|TRBV5-4|-|TRBJ1-1
CASSSTGIAEAFF
TGTGCCAGCAGCTCCACAGGGATTGCTGAAGCTTTCTTT
>few|TRBV19|-|TRBJ2-1
CASARPRVSYNEQFF
TGTGCCAGTGCTCGCCCCAGGGTCTCCTACAATGAGCAGTTCTTC
>many|TRBV6-2/TRBV6-3|-|TRBJ1-5
CASSYGAGGAYSNQPQHF
TGTGCCAGCAGTTACGGGGCGGGGGGCGCTTACAGCAATCAGCCCCAGCATTTT
>-|TRBV20-1|-|TRBJ2-1
CSANIWGVLNEQFF
TGCAGTGCTAATATTTGGGGGGTATTGAATGAGCAGTTCTTC
>many|TRBV7-8|TRBD1|TRBJ1-1
CASSLRGQGTEAFF
TGTGCCAGCAGCTTAAGGGGACAGGGCACTGAAGCTTTCTTT
>many|TRBV28|TRBD1|TRBJ1-1
CASSSQGATGTEAFF
TGTGCCAGCAGTTCACAGGGGGCGACGGGAACTGAAGCTTTCTTT
>many|TRBV23-1|-|TRBJ2-1
CASSQFDGRPSNEQFF
TGCGCCAGCAGTCAATTTGACGGACGCCCCTCCAATGAGCAGTTCTTC
>many|TRBV2|-|TRBJ2-6
CASSEDRAGANVLTF
TGTGCCAGCAGTGAAGACAGGGCTGGGGCCAACGTCCTGACTTTC
>many|TRBV5-1|TRBD2|TRBJ2-3
CASSLWTSGGPADTQYF
TGCGCCAGCAGCTTGTGGACGAGCGGGGGTCCCGCAGATACGCAGTATTTT
>many|TRBV7-2|-|TRBJ2-2
CASSGLGEAGELFF
TGTGCCAGCAGCGGCTTAGGGGAGGCCGGGGAGCTGTTTTTT
>few|TRBV7-9|-|TRBJ1-2
CASSLELPGARDGYTF
TGTGCCAGCAGCTTGGAATTACCGGGGGCGCGGGATGGCTACACCTTC
>many|TRBV7-2|-|TRBJ2-2
CASSLRDSNTGELFF
TGTGCCAGCAGCTTAAGGGACTCTAACACCGGGGAGCTGTTTTTT